The next 5 T cell receptor beta chains were all read from a single sample in a study of cytomegalovirus exposure and HLA in healthy donors. This PCR relied on a set of 60 Vbeta primers and 13 Jbeta primers. This table comes from immunoSEQ multiplex PCR, and its TCRdb copy is limited to in-frame clones, with some not included. The sample lists approximately 41,000 clones; 81% were seen once. The sequenced sample consisted of PBMCs. The receptor source for this set is a man aged 45-65 years in good health and CMV-seronegative.

The gene calls are TRBV21-1 and TRBJ2-6; no check of the table's D call, TRBD1, against the DNA was made. TRBV21-1 is termed a pseudogene. The CDR3 consists of 21 residues. CDR3 sequence reads: CASSKLILTGGLNSGANVLTF. The CDR3, as DNA: TGTGCCAGCAGCAAATTGATCCTGACAGGGGGCCTCAACTCTGGGGCCAACGTCCTGACTTTC.

This chain connects TRBV5-6 to TRBJ2-5; 7 positions agree with TRBD2. Germline-derived CDR1 and CDR2 are SGHDT and YYEEEE. The junction had 7 bases not matched to a gene; V was cut back by 4 bases and J by 4 bases. The CDR3 length is 14 residues. This chain's CDR3 is CASSLGTIAETQYF. CDR3 DNA: TGTGCCAGCAGCCTTGGGACTATCGCAGAGACCCAGTACTTC.

The V call is TRBV19, the J call TRBJ1-5; 7 bases fit TRBD1. After removal of 7 bases from V and 5 bases from J, the junction contained 8 bases not matched to a gene. Germline lookup yields CDR1 LNHDA and CDR2 SQIVND (reference sequence). CDR3 size: 14 residues. This chain's CDR3 is CASKRPQGDQPQHF. DNA of the CDR3: TGTGCCAGTAAAAGACCGCAGGGGGATCAGCCCCAGCATTTT. The complete variable domain, with remaining parts taken from reference TRBV19 and TRBJ1-5, reads DGGITQSPKYLFRKEGQNVTLSCEQNLNHDAMYWYRQDPGQGLRLIYYSQIVNDFQKGDIAEGYSVSREKKESFPLTVTSAQKNPTAFYLCASKRPQGDQPQHFGDGTRLSIL.

The rearrangement joins TRBV6-5 to TRBJ1-2, with a possible D match to TRBD1 (5 bases). Trimming stripped 0 bases from V and 4 bases from J, with 9 bases between. Germline lookup yields CDR1 MNHEY and CDR2 SVGAGI. This CDR3 spans 14 amino acids. The CDR3, as DNA: TGTGCCAGCAGTTACTCGAGCAGGGCCTATGGCTACACCTTC. Translated, it gives CASSYSSRAYGYTF.

CDR3: CASSLVRTGGGYTF. CDR3 DNA sequence: TGTGCCAGCAGCTTAGTAAGAACAGGGGGAGGCTACACCTTC. The chain joins TRBV7-2 to TRBJ1-2; 8 bases map to TRBD1. J lost 8 bases, V lost 1 base, and 6 bases had no gene match. CDR3 length: 14 amino acids. Looked up from germline, CDR1 is SGHTA and CDR2 is FQGNSA.